The present T cell receptor (beta chain) was sequenced within a study of metastatic and nonmetastatic thyroid tumors. Whole-study context: It was across blood and tumor or nodule tissue from malignant and benign thyroid patients that repertoires were compared.

Study results and caveats: In blood and tumor, TCR beta diversity was reportedly significantly higher in malignant thyroid tumors than in benign nodules.

Trimming pared 4 bases from V and 6 bases from J, leaving 10 bases between. There are 13 residues in the CDR3. Germline CDR1 reads MNHNS; CDR2 reads SASEGT. Study processing details: Using the CDR3 differences seen across clinicopathological groups, the authors built a distant-metastasis classifier for papillary thyroid cancer, which was meant to discriminate distant-metastatic patients. With MiXCR, TCRdb reprocessed the PCR reads. The V and J calls reflect TCRdb's pipeline rather than the authors' work. This table holds around 15,000 clones, 20% to 25% found once. Each patient went into thyroid surgery without having received any treatment. This clone was seen many times. Its matching antigen is unknown.

Material: tumor tissue. V usage is TRBV6-1 and J usage is TRBJ1-5; D is ambiguous. This clonotype was obtained from a male donor with papillary thyroid cancer or a benign thyroid nodule (not recorded which). Some clones in this sample may be carry-over from other donors' samples. In DNA, the CDR3 is TGTGCCAGCAGTGTTTACCTCTGTCAGCCCCAGCATTTT. Translation: CASSVYLCQPQHF.